Shown below are 8 T cell receptor beta chains from a single sample sequenced in a study of PD-L1 blockade in urothelial cancer. Assay used: immunoSEQ multiplex PCR; TCRdb lists only in-frame clones, some missing. The sample carries 100,000 to 150,000 clones, roughly 86% recorded once. Regarding time point: peripheral blood 6 weeks after treatment start. Sequenced material: PBMCs, taken around atezolizumab (anti-PD-L1) treatment. The receptors come from a man aged 45-65 years with urothelial cancer.

Note on this clone: This CDR3 is also generated by other DNA sequences in the sample. The V call is TRBV28, the J call TRBJ1-1; D not resolved. V was shortened by 8 bases and J by 0 bases, with 7 bases between the two germline ends. Germline CDR1 and CDR2: MDHEN and SYDVKM. The CDR3 covers 12 residues. The CDR3 coding sequence is TGTGCCAGCTCCTCGGTGAACACTGAAGCTTTCTTT. This encodes CASSSVNTEAFF.

The chain couples TRBV5-1 to TRBJ2-3; D is possibly TRBD1 (6 bases). Trimming took off 1 base at V and 3 bases at J, with 9 bases between the two ends. Germline V gene lookup returns CDR1 SGHRS and CDR2 YFSETQ. This CDR3 contains 14 residues. This CDR3 reads CASSLLRGTDTQYF. The DNA of the CDR3 is TGCGCCAGCAGCTTGCTCAGGGGAACAGATACGCAGTATTTT.

V gene TRBV27 combines with J gene TRBJ1-6; D perhaps matches TRBD1 (5 bases). Germline V gene data show CDR1 as MNHEY and CDR2 as SMNVEV (reference sequence). Trimming removed 2 bases at V and 7 bases at J, with 15 bases between. This CDR3 contains 16 residues. The CDR3 sequence is CASSLDPIGGNSPLHF. The DNA for the CDR3 is TGTGCCAGCAGTTTAGACCCCATTGGGGGGAATTCACCCCTCCACTTT.

This sequence joins TRBV30 and TRBJ2-5, with D maybe TRBD1 (6 bases). Trimming shortened V by 1 base and J by 1 base, and 13 bases separated the two germline ends. CDR1 and CDR2 from the germline V gene are GTSNPN and SVGIG (reference sequence). The CDR3 runs 15 residues. The CDR3, as DNA: TGTGCCTGGAGTGGAACGATGGGGGCCCAAGAGACCCAGTACTTC. Translation gives CAWSGTMGAQETQYF.

The genes are TRBV5-4 and TRBJ2-1; 9 nucleotides agree with TRBD2. V dropped 4 bases and J dropped 9; count of bases not matched to a gene: 5. The CDR3 covers 13 residues. Germline assignment: CDR1 SGHNT and CDR2 YYREEE (reference sequence). Here the CDR3 reads CASSAGLAVEQFF. The CDR3 nucleotides are TGTGCCAGCAGCGCGGGACTAGCAGTTGAGCAGTTCTTC. The full variable domain, completed using reference TRBV5-4 and TRBJ2-1, is ETGVTQSPTHLIKTRGQQVTLRCSSQSGHNTVSWYQQALGQGPQFIFQYYREEENGRGNFPPRFSGLQFPNYSSELNVNALELDDSALYLCASSAGLAVEQFFGPGTRLTVL.

CDR3 sequence: CASSLRGKNQPQHF. The CDR3, as DNA: TGTGCCAGCAGTTTGAGGGGGAAAAATCAGCCCCAGCATTTT. This sequence joins TRBV27 and TRBJ1-5; D may be TRBD1 (6 bases). CDR1 and CDR2 from the germline V gene are MNHEY and SMNVEV (reference sequence). V lost 3 bases to trimming and J lost 4 bases, with 10 bases between them. The CDR3 is made up of 14 amino acids.

This rearrangement joins TRBV5-1 to TRBJ2-3; TRBD2 agrees at 8 bases. With V trimmed by 2 bases and J by 0 bases, 2 bases remained unmatched. This CDR3 is 15 amino acids long. Germline V lookup: CDR1 SGHRS, CDR2 YFSETQ. For the CDR3, the DNA is TGCGCCAGCAGCTTCAAGCGGGGGAGCACAGATACGCAGTATTTT. It translates to CASSFKRGSTDTQYF.

The chain joins TRBV7-8 to TRBJ2-3; TRBD1 matches at 10 bases. CDR1 is SGHVS, CDR2 FQNEAQ, per germline. V trimming: 6 bases; J trimming: 3 bases; junction bases outside the gene matches: 6. The CDR3 has 15 amino acids. The CDR3 is CASRGQGLLTDTQYF. DNA of the CDR3: TGTGCCAGCAGGGGACAGGGGCTTTTAACAGATACGCAGTATTTT.